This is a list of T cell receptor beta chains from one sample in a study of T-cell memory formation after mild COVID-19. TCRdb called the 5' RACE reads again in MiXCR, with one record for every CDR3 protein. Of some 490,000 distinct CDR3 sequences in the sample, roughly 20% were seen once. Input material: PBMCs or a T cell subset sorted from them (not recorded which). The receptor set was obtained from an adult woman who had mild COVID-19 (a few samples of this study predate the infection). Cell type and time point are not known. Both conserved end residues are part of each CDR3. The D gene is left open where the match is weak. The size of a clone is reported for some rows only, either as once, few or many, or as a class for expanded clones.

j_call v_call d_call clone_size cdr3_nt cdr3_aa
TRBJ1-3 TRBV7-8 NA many TGTGCCGGTGGACCGGGTCCCTCTGGAAACACCATATATTTT CAGGPGPSGNTIYF
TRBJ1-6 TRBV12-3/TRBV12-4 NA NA TGTGCCAGCAAACGGGGGGTGGCTTGGGTTATTAATTCACCCCTCCACTTT CASKRGVAWVINSPLHF
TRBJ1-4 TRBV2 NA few TGTGCCAGCAGTGAGCGGCTGGCAGGGAACAATGAAAAACTGTTTTTT CASSERLAGNNEKLFF
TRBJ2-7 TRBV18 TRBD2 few TGTGCCAGCTCACCAGATCTAGCGGGAGCACGAGAGCAGTACTTC CASSPDLAGAREQYF
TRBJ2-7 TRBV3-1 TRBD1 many TGTGCCAGCAGCCAAGATTTCCAACTTTCCGGGACAGCTACCTACGAGCAGTACTTC CASSQDFQLSGTATYEQYF
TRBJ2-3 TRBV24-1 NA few TGTGCCACCAGTGATCCGAGCGGCAACACAGATACGCAGTATTTT CATSDPSGNTDTQYF
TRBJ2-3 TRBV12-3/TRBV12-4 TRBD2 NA TGTGCCAGCAGTTTAGTAGGCGGGGGGGCCGATACGCAGTATTTT CASSLVGGGADTQYF
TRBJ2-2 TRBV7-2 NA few TGTGCCAGCAGCTTAGAGCAGGGCGCCGGGGAGCTGTTTTTT CASSLEQGAGELFF
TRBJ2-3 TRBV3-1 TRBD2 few TGTGCCAGCAGCCCTCGTGGGCGGGGGACCACAGATACGCAGTATTTT CASSPRGRGTTDTQYF
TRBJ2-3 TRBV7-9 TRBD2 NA TGTGCCAGCAGCTTAGCGCCTAGCGGGAGTTCGGTGAAAAATACGCAGTATTTT CASSLAPSGSSVKNTQYF
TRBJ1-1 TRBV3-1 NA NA TGTGCCAGCAGCTATCGACAGAACACTGAAGCTTTCTTT CASSYRQNTEAFF
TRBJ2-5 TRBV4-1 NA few TGCGCCAGCAGCCAAGATCTATGGAGGGGAACAGAGACCCAGTACTTC CASSQDLWRGTETQYF
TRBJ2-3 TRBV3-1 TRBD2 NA TGTGCCAGCAGCCGAACCGGGACTAGCGAGGTAGATACGCAGTATTTT CASSRTGTSEVDTQYF
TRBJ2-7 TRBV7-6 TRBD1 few TGTGCCAGCAGCCTAGAGGTACAGGGGAACTACGAGCAGTACTTC CASSLEVQGNYEQYF
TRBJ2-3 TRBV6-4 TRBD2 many TGTGCCAGCAGTGACTCGAAACGGGGGGGGCCAGATACGCAGTATTTT CASSDSKRGGPDTQYF
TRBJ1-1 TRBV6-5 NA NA TGTGCCAGCAGTTGGGTCCCTCCCGGGGCGGACACTGAAGCTTTCTTT CASSWVPPGADTEAFF
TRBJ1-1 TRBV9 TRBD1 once TGTGCCAGCAGCGTAGATAGGGACAGGGCCTTAGAGTCTGAAGCTTTCTTT CASSVDRDRALESEAFF
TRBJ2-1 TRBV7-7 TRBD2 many TGTGCTAGCAGCTTAGAGACTAGCGGCTACAATGAGCAGTTCTTC CASSLETSGYNEQFF
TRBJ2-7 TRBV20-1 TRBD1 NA TGCAGTGCTAGAGTAGGGGGCCACTACGAGCAGTACTTC CSARVGGHYEQYF
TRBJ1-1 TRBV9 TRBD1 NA TGTGCCAGCAGCTCGGGACAGGGGGCTCTGTACACTGAAGCTTTCTTT CASSSGQGALYTEAFF
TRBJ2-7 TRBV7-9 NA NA TGTGCCAGCAGCCCACATCTCCCGACCTACGAGCAGTACTTC CASSPHLPTYEQYF
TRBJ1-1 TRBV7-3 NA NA TGTGCCAGCAGCTTAAGGGCTTGGGGCGGAGCCGCCATTGCCACTGAAGCTTTCTTT CASSLRAWGGAAIATEAFF
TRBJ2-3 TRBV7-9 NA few TGTGCCAGCAGCAAATTGGGGATCCGAGCTTATACGCAGTATTTT CASSKLGIRAYTQYF
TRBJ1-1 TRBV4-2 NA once TGTGCCAGCAGCCAAGATCGAGGACTTATGAACACTGAAGCTTTCTTT CASSQDRGLMNTEAFF
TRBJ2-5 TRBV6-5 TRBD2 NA TGTGCATCCCGGCCCTCTGCCTTGGCCGGGGGGGGCTTGGAGACCCAGTACTTC CASRPSALAGGGLETQYF
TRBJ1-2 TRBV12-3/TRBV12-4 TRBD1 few TGTGCCATTACTCAGGGGGGTGGTGGCTACACCTTC CAITQGGGGYTF
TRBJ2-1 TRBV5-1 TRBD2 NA TGCGCCAGCAGCCCATATGGGATTCTAGCGGGAGGGAGCAATGAGCAGTTCTTC CASSPYGILAGGSNEQFF
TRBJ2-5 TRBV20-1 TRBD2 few TGCAGTGCTCTCGGGACTAGCGGGGGGCACCAAGAGACCCAGTACTTC CSALGTSGGHQETQYF
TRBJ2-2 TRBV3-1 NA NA TGTGCCAGCAGCCCACCGACAGGAGTGGCAATAGGGGAGCTGTTTTTT CASSPPTGVAIGELFF
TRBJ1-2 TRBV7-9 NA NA TGTGCCAGCAGCTCGCCCTCAGGCCCCTCCACCTTC CASSSPSGPSTF
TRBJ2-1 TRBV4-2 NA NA TGTGCCAGCAGCCAAGGGCCAGGACTACCAAACAATGAGCAGTTCTTC CASSQGPGLPNNEQFF
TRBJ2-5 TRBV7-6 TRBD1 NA TGTGCCAGCAGCGCGCGGGTTACAGGGGGCGGAGGAGAGACCCAGTACTTC CASSARVTGGGGETQYF
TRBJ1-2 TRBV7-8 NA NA TGTGCCAGCAGCTTAATGGTAACAGGACAGAGCTATGGCTACACCTTC CASSLMVTGQSYGYTF
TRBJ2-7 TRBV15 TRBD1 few TGTGCCACCAGCAGAGAGAGGGACAGGACCTACGAGCAGTACTTC CATSRERDRTYEQYF
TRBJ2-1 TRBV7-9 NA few TGTGCCAGCAGCCCCTCGGCTAGCGTCCCCTACAATGAGCAGTTCTTC CASSPSASVPYNEQFF
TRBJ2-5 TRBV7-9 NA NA TGTGCCAGCAGCTCCCTAAGTGGGGGAGGAGAGACCCAGTACTTC CASSSLSGGGETQYF
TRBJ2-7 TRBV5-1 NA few TGCGCCAGCAGCTTGGTTACTCCCTCCGAGCAGTACTTC CASSLVTPSEQYF
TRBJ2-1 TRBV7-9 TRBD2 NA TGTGCCAGCAGCCGAGGACTAGCGGAGTTCAATGAGCAGTTCTTC CASSRGLAEFNEQFF
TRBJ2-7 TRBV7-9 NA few TGTGCCAGCAGCTTCAGGGGCCCTGATGACTACGAGCAGTACTTC CASSFRGPDDYEQYF
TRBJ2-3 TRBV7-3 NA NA TGTGCCAGCAGCTTAGGGGCTAGCGTTCGCACAGATACGCAGTATTTT CASSLGASVRTDTQYF
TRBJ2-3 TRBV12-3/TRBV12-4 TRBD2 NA TGTGCCAGCAGTTTTGTGGGGGGGAACACAGATACGCAGTATTTT CASSFVGGNTDTQYF
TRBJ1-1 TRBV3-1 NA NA TGTGCCAGCAGCCAAGCAATTCGGGGGGAGACTGAAGCTTTCTTT CASSQAIRGETEAFF
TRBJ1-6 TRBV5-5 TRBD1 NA TGTGCCAGCAGCCGGACAGGTTATAATTCACCCCTCCACTTT CASSRTGYNSPLHF
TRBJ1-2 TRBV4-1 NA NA TGCGCCAGCAGCCGCGACCTGGGGCTTGGCTATGGCTACACCTTC CASSRDLGLGYGYTF
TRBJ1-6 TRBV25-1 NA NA TGTGCCAGCAGTGAATACACGGGAAGTTCACCCCTCCACTTT CASSEYTGSSPLHF
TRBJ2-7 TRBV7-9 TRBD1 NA TGTGCCAGCAGCTTCTCCCCGACAGGGTCCTACGAGCAGTACTTC CASSFSPTGSYEQYF
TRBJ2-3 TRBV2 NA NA TGTGCCAGCAGAACCCCGAGTCGCGCTAATACGCAGTATTTT CASRTPSRANTQYF
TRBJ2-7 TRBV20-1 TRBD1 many TGCAGTGCTCCGGACAGGAAACGGGTCCACGAGCAGTACTTC CSAPDRKRVHEQYF
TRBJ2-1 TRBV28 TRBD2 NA TGTGCCAGCAGTATGGGACTATCTCAGTTCTTC CASSMGLSQFF